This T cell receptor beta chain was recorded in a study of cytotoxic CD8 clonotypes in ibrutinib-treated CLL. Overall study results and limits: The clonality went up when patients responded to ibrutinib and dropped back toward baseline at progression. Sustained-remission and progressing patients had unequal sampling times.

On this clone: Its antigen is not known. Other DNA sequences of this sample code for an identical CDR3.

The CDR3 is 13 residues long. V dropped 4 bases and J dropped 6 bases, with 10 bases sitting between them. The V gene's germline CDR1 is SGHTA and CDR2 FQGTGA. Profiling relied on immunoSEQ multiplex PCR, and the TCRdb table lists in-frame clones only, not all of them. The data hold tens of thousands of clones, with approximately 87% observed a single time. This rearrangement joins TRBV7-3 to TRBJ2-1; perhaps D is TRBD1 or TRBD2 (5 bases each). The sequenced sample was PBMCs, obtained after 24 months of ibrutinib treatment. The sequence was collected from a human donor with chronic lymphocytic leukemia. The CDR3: CASSSGAGNEQFF. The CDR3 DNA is TGTGCCAGCAGCTCCGGGGCCGGCAATGAGCAGTTCTTC.